This TCR beta chain derives from a study of T-cell reconstitution after alpha-beta-depleted transplantation in children. Preparation of the TCRbeta library was carried out with unique molecular identifiers. A single record per CDR3 protein comes from TCRdb applying MiXCR to the PCR reads. The table lists almost 600,000 distinct CDR3 sequences, 25% to 30% of them singletons, with approximately 33% in the top ten. The length of the CDR3 is 13 residues. CDR1 SGHRS and CDR2 YFSETQ come from the germline V gene. V lost 4 bases and J lost 5, with 13 bases in between. Regarding the study as a whole: Newly produced T cells mostly accounted for T-cell counts and diversity one year post-transplant. About two months after transplant, alpha-beta T cells reportedly came from several hundred expanded graft clones. In some patients, recipient T cells and intrathymic progenitors surviving conditioning explained high day-60 diversity.

A remark on this clonotype: What it recognizes is unknown.

This sequence joins TRBV5-1 and TRBJ2-7; D gene uncertain. The clonotype was recovered from a boy younger than two with Wiskott-Aldrich syndrome, due to receive a stem cell transplant. The sample was PBMCs, taken before TCRalphabeta/CD19-depleted stem cell transplant. CDR3 amino acids: CASSTARVDEQYF. The CDR3 region has the DNA TGCGCCAGCAGCACGGCCAGAGTGGACGAGCAGTACTTC.